This T cell receptor (beta chain) was recorded in a study of blood T cell repertoires in COVID-19 (dated by TCRdb to 2020 to 2022). About the investigation overall: Samples covering the acute and convalescent phases of COVID-19 were provided by collaborators in the United States, Italy and Spain. The material from the prospective study consisted of cDNA or gDNA derived from T cells, B-cell-depleted T cells, or PBMCs. Deeply sampled blood TCRbeta repertoires from subjects exposed to, actively infected with, or recovered from COVID-19 were included in the dataset. The repertoires were released in a freely available public database meant as a resource for research on the immune response to SARS-CoV-2. Samples came from the ongoing ImmuneRACE study (first 160 participants) plus 1,254 subjects from 6 global collaborators. The sample metadata nearly always contained a de-identified subject ID, COVID-19 status, age in years and sex. HLA class I and class II types, where available, came from metadata supplied by the sample provider rather than from assay-based typing.

From its cysteine to its phenylalanine, the CDR3 spans 16 amino acids. The retained sequence is limited to the CDR3, 48 bases, with the frame set at the first base. The germline V gene sets CDR1 to SGHDT and CDR2 to YYEEEE. V drops 1 base and J drops 0 bases, leaving 14 bases in between. A word on this clone: Its recognized antigen is unknown. Base-call qualities are not available, and no considerably larger clone is one nucleotide away.

The collaborating institutions used their own protocols to collect whole blood in K2EDTA tubes. For TCRbeta analysis, collaborator samples were shipped as frozen whole blood, as isolated PBMCs, or as DNA extracted from either sample type. Study-wide conclusions, independent of this receptor: The quantity of clinical and demographic metadata differed by source and by participant and was supplied without curation.

TCRbeta CDR3 regions were amplified from genomic DNA by means of the immunoSEQ Assay, a bias-controlled multiplex PCR. For the original study's pipeline: Nucleated cell counts per sample were estimated from amplification of reference gene primers within the assay. To quantify the absolute abundance of each unique TCRbeta CDR3 rearrangement, sequence reads were collapsed and filtered. For each sample, productive Simpson clonality was calculated by taking the square root of Simpson's diversity index across productive rearrangements. Not all clones reach the TCRdb copy of this immuneACCESS table, which keeps in-frame sequences only. Checked studies attribute under half of the gap to unresolved V genes and leave the rest unexplained. That table gives V, J and clone size, and the DNA gave D and trimming. This sample gives roughly 200,000 clones in total; 85% of them show up just once. Together, the top ten hold 4.5% to 5% of the sample.

The clonotype originates from an elderly woman with acute or convalescent COVID-19. The rearranged segments are TRBV5-6 and TRBJ2-7; TRBD1 is a possible D gene, resting on 6 matching bases. Sequenced input: peripheral blood. Here is the DNA: TGTGCCAGCAGCTTGTTTGGACAGTCGGCCTCCTACGAGCAGTACTTC. Translated, it gives CASSLFGQSASYEQYF.